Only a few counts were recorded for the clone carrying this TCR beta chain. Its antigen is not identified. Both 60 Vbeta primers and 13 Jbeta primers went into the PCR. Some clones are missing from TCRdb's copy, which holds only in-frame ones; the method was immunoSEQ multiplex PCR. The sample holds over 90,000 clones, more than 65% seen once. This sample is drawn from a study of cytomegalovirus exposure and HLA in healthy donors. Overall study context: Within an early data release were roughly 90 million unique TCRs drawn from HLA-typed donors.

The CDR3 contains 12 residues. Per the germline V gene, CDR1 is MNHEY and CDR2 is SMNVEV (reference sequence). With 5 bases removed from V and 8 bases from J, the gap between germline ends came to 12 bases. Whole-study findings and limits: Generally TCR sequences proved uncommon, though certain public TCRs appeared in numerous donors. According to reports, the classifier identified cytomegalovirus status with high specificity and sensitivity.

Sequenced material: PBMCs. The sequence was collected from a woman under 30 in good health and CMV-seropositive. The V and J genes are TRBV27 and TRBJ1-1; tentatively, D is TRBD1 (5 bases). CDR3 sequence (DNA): TGTGCCAGCAGTAAACCAGGGTTCGAAGCTTTCTTT. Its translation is CASSKPGFEAFF.